One TCR beta chain is described in this entry. This clonotype has only a few counts. The antigen it recognizes is unknown. Base qualities are missing; no much larger clone stands one base away. Genomic DNA was used as template for profiling of TCR beta VDJ combinations and CDR3 sequences. An Illumina HiSeq 2000 was used for TCR repertoire sequencing. Per the original workflow: TRBV/TRBJ rearrangement plots, CDR3 size and DJ length profiles, and Simpson's diversity index were used to assess repertoires. The most abundant DNA sequence in the deep sequencing data was taken as the immunodominant clone. CDR3 amino acid sequences were screened for sharing across subjects and compared with published repertoires and the VDJdb database. TCRdb reworked the public reads: Q25 trimming with fastp, MiXCR clone assembly, productive beta chains retained. Rows are unified per CDR3 protein, each entry keeping the most common DNA and genes. TCRdb's processing, not the study's, gives the V and J calls here. For this sample there are about 160,000 distinct CDR3 sequences; approximately 44% appear just once. Together, the top ten hold 3.2% of the sample.

A distance of 14 bases separates the germline ends of V and J, which lose 4 bases and 5 bases respectively. The CDR3 holds 15 amino acids from the cysteine to the phenylalanine. Only the CDR3 part of the read is kept: 45 bases, read in frame from the first base. Based on the germline V gene, the CDR1 and CDR2 sequences are KGHDR and SFDVKD. Patients chosen for sequencing had shown expansion of CD8+CD57+ cells by flow cytometry. Severe acquired aplastic anemia was diagnosed in all patients according to International Study of Aplastic Anemia and Agranulocytosis and Camitta criteria. No patient had received any therapy when blood was sampled. TCR repertoires of sorted CD4+ and CD8+ blood T cells from severe aplastic anemia patients and healthy subjects were deep-sequenced in the study. In the USA, patient enrollment took place under clinicaltrials.gov protocols 00001620, 01623167, 00001397, 00071045, 00081523 and 00961064. Ficoll-Paque density gradient centrifugation was used to isolate peripheral blood mononuclear cells. Before DNA was extracted, CD4+ and CD8+ T cells were sorted using either FACS or magnetic beads.

This entry belongs to a study of CD8+CD57+ T cells in acquired aplastic anemia (dated by TCRdb to the late 2010s). Concerning the study at large: On average, sorted CD4+ and CD8+ cells yielded 2.5 to 3.5 ug of extracted DNA, with a range of about 0.19 to 30 ug. A CD8+CD57+ expansion meant a frequency higher than the mean frequency seen in healthy subjects.

General study outcomes and caveats: Approximately 31 CD8+ CDR3 sequences were found in both patients and controls but appeared to be highly expressed in patients and within the immunodominant clones of the patients. No significant difference in CD8+ Simpson's diversity was found between patients and healthy controls (P=0.060).

The receptor's source is a human donor with aplastic anemia. The sample was sorted CD4+, CD8+, or CD8+CD57+ T cells (not recorded which) from PBMCs. Rearrangement joined TRBV24-1 to TRBJ2-1; matching of 6 bases hints at TRBD1 as the D gene. The CDR3 protein: CATSDPVGADNEQFF. The DNA sequence is TGTGCCACCAGTGACCCTGTGGGGGCTGACAATGAGCAGTTCTTC.